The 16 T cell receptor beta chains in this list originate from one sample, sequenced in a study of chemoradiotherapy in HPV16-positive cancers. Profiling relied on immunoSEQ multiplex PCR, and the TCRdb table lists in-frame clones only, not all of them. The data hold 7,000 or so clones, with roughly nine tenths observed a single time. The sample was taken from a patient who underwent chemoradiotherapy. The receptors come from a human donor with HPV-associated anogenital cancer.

The CDR3 sequence is CASTLGSNSPLHF. CDR3 nucleotides: TGTGCCAGCACCTTGGGGAGTAATTCACCCCTCCACTTT. The chain couples TRBV25-1 to TRBJ1-6; no definite D call. V was trimmed by 7 bases and J by 6 bases, leaving 10 bases between them. CDR3 length: 13 residues. CDR1 is MGHDK, CDR2 SYGVNS, per germline.

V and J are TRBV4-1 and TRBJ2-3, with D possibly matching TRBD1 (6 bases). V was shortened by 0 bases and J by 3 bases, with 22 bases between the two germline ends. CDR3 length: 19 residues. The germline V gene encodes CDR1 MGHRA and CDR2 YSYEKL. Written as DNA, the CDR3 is TGCGCCAGCAGCCAAGATAACGCCGACAGGATGGGTCGGACAGATACGCAGTATTTT. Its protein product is CASSQDNADRMGRTDTQYF.

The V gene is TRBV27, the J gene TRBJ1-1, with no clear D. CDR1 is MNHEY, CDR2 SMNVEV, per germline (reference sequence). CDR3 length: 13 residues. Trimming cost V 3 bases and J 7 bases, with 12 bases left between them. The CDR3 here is CASSFAYISEAFF. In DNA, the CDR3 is TGTGCCAGCAGTTTTGCGTATATTAGTGAAGCTTTCTTT.

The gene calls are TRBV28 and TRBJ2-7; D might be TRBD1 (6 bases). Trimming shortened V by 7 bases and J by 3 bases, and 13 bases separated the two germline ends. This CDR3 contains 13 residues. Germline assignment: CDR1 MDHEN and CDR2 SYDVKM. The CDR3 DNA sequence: TGTGCCAGCACCGGGACACCAAACTACGAGCAGTACTTC. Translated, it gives CASTGTPNYEQYF. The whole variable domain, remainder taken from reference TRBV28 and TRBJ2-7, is DVKVTQSSRYLVKRTGEKVFLECVQDMDHENMFWYRQDPGLGLRLIYFSYDVKMKEKGDIPEGYSVSREKKERFSLILESASTNQTSMYLCASTGTPNYEQYFGPGTRLTVT.

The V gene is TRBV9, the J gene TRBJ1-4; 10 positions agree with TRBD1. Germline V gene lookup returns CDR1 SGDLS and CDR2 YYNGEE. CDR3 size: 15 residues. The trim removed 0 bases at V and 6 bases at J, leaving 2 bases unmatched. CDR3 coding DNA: TGTGCCAGCAGCGTAGGGACAGGGGGTGATGAAAAACTGTTTTTT. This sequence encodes CASSVGTGGDEKLFF.

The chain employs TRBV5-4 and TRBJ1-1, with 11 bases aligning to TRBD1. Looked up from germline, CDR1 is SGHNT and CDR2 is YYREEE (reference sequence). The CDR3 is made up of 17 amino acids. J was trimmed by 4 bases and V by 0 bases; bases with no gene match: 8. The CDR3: CASSLEGDRGWGTEAFF. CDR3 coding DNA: TGTGCCAGCAGCTTGGAGGGGGACAGGGGGTGGGGCACTGAAGCTTTCTTT.

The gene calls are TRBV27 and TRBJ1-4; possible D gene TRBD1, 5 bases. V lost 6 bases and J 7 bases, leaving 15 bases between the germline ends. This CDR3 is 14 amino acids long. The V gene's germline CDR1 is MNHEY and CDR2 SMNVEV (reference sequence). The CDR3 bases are TGTGCCAGCAGCTTTTCAGGGAAGAGTGAAAAACTGTTTTTT. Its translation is CASSFSGKSEKLFF.

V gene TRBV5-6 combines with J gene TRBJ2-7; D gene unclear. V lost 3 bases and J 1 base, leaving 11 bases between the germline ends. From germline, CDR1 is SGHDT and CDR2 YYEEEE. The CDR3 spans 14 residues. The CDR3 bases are TGTGCCAGCAGCTCGACAACTCATTCCTACGAGCAGTACTTC. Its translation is CASSSTTHSYEQYF.

The CDR3 bases are TGTGCCAGCACCCTACTAGCGGGGGGCGGGATGGCCCAGTACTTC. Its translation is CASTLLAGGGMAQYF. The J gene is TRBJ2-5, the V gene TRBV6-5; TRBD2 matches 12 bases. There are 15 residues in the CDR3. J was trimmed by 9 bases and V by 7 bases; bases with no gene match: 12. The germline V gene has CDR1 MNHEY and CDR2 SVGAGI.

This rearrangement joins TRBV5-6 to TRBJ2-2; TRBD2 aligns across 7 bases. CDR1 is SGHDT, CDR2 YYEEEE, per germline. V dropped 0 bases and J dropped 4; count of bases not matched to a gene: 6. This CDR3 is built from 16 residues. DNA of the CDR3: TGTGCCAGCAGCTTGGAGGCTAGCGGAGGCACCGGGGAGCTGTTTTTT. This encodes CASSLEASGGTGELFF.

CDR3 nucleotides: TGTGCCACCAGCGCGCCCGGGACAGACTACGAGCAGTACTTC. Translating gives CATSAPGTDYEQYF. V gene TRBV15 combines with J gene TRBJ2-7; 7 bases map to TRBD1. This CDR3 is 14 amino acids long. V dropped 5 bases and J dropped 3; count of bases not matched to a gene: 7. The germline gives CDR1 LNHNV, CDR2 YYDKDF (reference sequence). The entire variable domain, with the rest obtained from reference TRBV15 and TRBJ2-7, is as follows: DAMVIQNPRYQVTQFGKPVTLSCSQTLNHNVMYWYQQKSSQAPKLLFHYYDKDFNNEADTPDNFQSRRPNTSFCFLDIRSPGLGDTAMYLCATSAPGTDYEQYFGPGTRLTVT.

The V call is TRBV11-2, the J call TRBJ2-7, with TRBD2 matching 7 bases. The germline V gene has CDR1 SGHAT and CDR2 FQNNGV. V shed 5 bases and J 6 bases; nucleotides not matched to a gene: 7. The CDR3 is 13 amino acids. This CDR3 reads CASSPDGGGEQYF. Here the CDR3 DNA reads TGTGCCAGCAGCCCAGATGGGGGGGGCGAGCAGTACTTC. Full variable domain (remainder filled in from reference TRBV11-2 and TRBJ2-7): EAGVAQSPRYKIIEKRQSVAFWCNPISGHATLYWYQQILGQGPKLLIQFQNNGVVDDSQLPKDRFSAERLKGVDSTLKIQPAKLEDSAVYLCASSPDGGGEQYFGPGTRLTVT.

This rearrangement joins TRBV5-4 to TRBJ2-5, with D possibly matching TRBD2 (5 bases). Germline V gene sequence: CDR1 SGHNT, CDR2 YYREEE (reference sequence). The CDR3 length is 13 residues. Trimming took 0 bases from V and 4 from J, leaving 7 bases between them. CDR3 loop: CASSLEGRETQYF. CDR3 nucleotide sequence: TGTGCCAGCAGCTTGGAAGGGAGAGAGACCCAGTACTTC.

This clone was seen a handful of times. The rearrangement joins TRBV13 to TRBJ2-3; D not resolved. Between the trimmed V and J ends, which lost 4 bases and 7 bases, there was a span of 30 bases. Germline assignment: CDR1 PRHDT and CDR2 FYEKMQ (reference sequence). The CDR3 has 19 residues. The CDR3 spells CASSYRLSLNPPLQNTQYF. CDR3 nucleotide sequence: TGTGCCAGCAGCTACCGACTTAGCCTGAACCCCCCCCTACAAAATACGCAGTATTTT.

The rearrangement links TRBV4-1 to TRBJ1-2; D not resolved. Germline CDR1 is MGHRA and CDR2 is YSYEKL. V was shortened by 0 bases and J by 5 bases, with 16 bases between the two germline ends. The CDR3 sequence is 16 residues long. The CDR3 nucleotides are TGCGCCAGCAGCCAAGATTTCGGCAGGCCCCTTTATGGCTACACCTTC. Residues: CASSQDFGRPLYGYTF.

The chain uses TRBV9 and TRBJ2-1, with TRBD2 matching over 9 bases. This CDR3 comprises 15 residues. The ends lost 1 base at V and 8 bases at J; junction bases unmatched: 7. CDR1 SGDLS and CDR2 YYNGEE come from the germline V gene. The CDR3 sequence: CASSVLVAGADEQFF. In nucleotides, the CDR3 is TGTGCCAGCAGCGTATTGGTAGCGGGGGCGGATGAGCAGTTCTTC.